These 14 T cell receptor beta chains came from one sample sequenced in a study of cytomegalovirus exposure and HLA in healthy donors. Both 60 Vbeta primers and 13 Jbeta primers went into the PCR. Generated by immunoSEQ multiplex PCR, the TCRdb table keeps only in-frame clones and is missing some. The data contain fewer than 150,000 clones, around 78% of them seen just once; the ten biggest clones take up less than 3%. The sequencing input was PBMCs. The source is a male donor in good health and CMV-seronegative.

The chain couples TRBV7-9 to TRBJ2-7, with D unresolved. Germline CDR1 reads SEHNR; CDR2 reads FQNEAQ (reference sequence). Trimming stripped 6 bases from V and 1 base from J, with 4 bases between. CDR3 size: 11 residues. CDR3: CASSRSYEQYF. As DNA, the CDR3 is TGTGCCAGCAGTCGTTCCTACGAGCAGTACTTC.

The chain couples TRBV5-1 to TRBJ2-5, with 7 bases lining up with TRBD1. The end of the DNA is better explained by TRBJ2-7, so the J call may be wrong. CDR1 and CDR2 (germline): SGHRS, YFSETQ. The CDR3 extends over 15 amino acids. Here the CDR3 reads CASSLPGQAPSEQYF. The CDR3 DNA reads as TGCGCCAGCAGCTTGCCTGGACAGGCCCCCTCCGAGCAGTACTTC.

V usage is TRBV11-3 and J usage is TRBJ2-7, with TRBD2 matching 7 bases. The CDR3 extends over 15 amino acids. The germline V gene has CDR1 SGHNT and CDR2 YENEEA. J gave up 4 bases and V 5 bases, and 11 bases lay outside the gene matches. The CDR3 is CASSPPGREPYEQYF. The DNA of the CDR3 is TGTGCCAGCAGCCCGCCGGGGCGGGAGCCTTACGAGCAGTACTTC.

This clone has a handful of counts. This chain links TRBV6-5 with TRBJ2-7, with 10 bases aligning to TRBD2. The CDR3 covers 16 residues. In germline, CDR1 is MNHEY, CDR2 SVGAGI. V shed 2 bases and J 3 bases; nucleotides not matched to a gene: 7. The CDR3 loop is CASSYQERGGIYEQYF. The CDR3 region has the DNA TGTGCCAGCAGTTACCAGGAGCGGGGGGGGATCTACGAGCAGTACTTC.

This chain joins TRBV2 and TRBJ1-2; D possibly corresponds to TRBD1 (5 bases). There are 13 residues in the CDR3. The germline gives CDR1 SNHLY, CDR2 FYNNEI. Trimming removed 1 base at V and 2 bases at J, with 5 bases between. CDR3 coding DNA: TGTGCCAGCAGTGAAGGACAGAACTATGGCTACACCTTC. Residues: CASSEGQNYGYTF. The full variable domain, with the rest looked up from reference TRBV2 and TRBJ1-2, is EPEVTQTPSHQVTQMGQEVILRCVPISNHLYFYWYRQILGQKVEFLVSFYNNEISEKSEIFDDQFSVERPDGSNFTLKIRSTKLEDSAMYFCASSEGQNYGYTFGSGTRLTVV.

V usage is TRBV4-3 and J usage is TRBJ1-2, with 9 bases that match TRBD1. Germline V gene sequence: CDR1 LGHNA, CDR2 YSLEER. J lost 7 bases, V lost 2 bases, and 8 bases had no gene match. The CDR3 has 15 amino acids. The CDR3 here is CASSQQPGQGSGYTF. The DNA of the CDR3 is TGCGCCAGCAGCCAACAACCGGGACAGGGAAGTGGCTACACCTTC.

The V gene is TRBV6-6, the J gene TRBJ1-2; D might be TRBD1 (6 bases). V was pared by 2 bases and J by 4 bases, with 14 bases between. CDR3 length equals 15 residues. Germline V CDR1 and CDR2: MNHNY, SVGAGI (reference sequence). DNA for the CDR3: TGTGCCAGCAGTTACGGGACATCAGACGGCTATGGCTACACCTTC. The encoded protein is CASSYGTSDGYGYTF.

This chain joins TRBV10-3 and TRBJ2-6; D remains unclear. The CDR3 is 13 amino acids. V lost 10 bases, J lost 0 bases, and 7 bases lay in between. The V gene's germline CDR1 is ENHRY and CDR2 SYGVKD. CDR3 nucleotide sequence: TGTGCCACCCTGAGCTCTGGGGCCAACGTCCTGACTTTC. Its protein product is CATLSSGANVLTF.

The chain recombines TRBV10-2 with TRBJ1-1; 8 bases map to TRBD1. CDR3 size: 14 residues. V lost 4 bases and J lost 3; bases outside the gene matches: 4. CDR1 and CDR2 (germline): WSHSY, SAAADI. This CDR3 is CASSVGQGDTEAFF. CDR3 in DNA: TGCGCCAGCAGTGTCGGACAGGGTGACACTGAAGCTTTCTTT.

The V gene is TRBV14, the J gene TRBJ2-7, with TRBD2 identical over 11 bases. The CDR3 totals 15 residues. After removal of 6 bases from V and 5 bases from J, the junction contained 9 bases not matched to a gene. In germline, CDR1 is SGHDN, CDR2 FVKESK. CDR3 region: CASSHRLAGMDEQYF. In DNA form, the CDR3 reads TGTGCCAGCAGTCATAGACTAGCGGGAATGGACGAGCAGTACTTC.

This clone was picked up a small number of times. In nucleotides, the CDR3 is TGTGCCAGCAGCTTGGGGGCAGGCGTTAACTATGGCTACACCTTC. Encoded protein: CASSLGAGVNYGYTF. The chain links TRBV5-6 to TRBJ1-2; no reliable D call. Germline loops: CDR1 SGHDT, CDR2 YYEEEE. The V gene lost 0 bases and the J gene lost 1 base, with 10 bases spanning the gap. The CDR3 contains 15 residues.

This chain links TRBV7-6 with TRBJ1-4, with TRBD1 identical over 8 bases. The J segment lost 4 bases and the V segment lost 0 bases, leaving 4 bases of the junction unmatched. The CDR3 has 16 residues. The germline V gene encodes CDR1 SGHVS and CDR2 FNYEAQ. CDR3 coding DNA: TGTGCCAGCAGCTTAGCCCGGGACAGGTTTAATGAAAAACTGTTTTTT. Protein: CASSLARDRFNEKLFF.

The chain joins TRBV11-3 to TRBJ2-3, with D uncertain. Per germline, CDR1 SGHNT and CDR2 YENEEA. The V end lost 5 bases, the J end lost 4 bases, and 13 bases lay between the germline ends. CDR3 size: 14 residues. The CDR3 here is CASSQGEVADTQYF. CDR3 sequence (DNA): TGTGCCAGCAGCCAAGGAGAGGTCGCAGATACGCAGTATTTT.

The chain has TRBV11-2 and TRBJ2-5; 7 bases are a match to TRBD1. Germline CDR1 and CDR2: SGHAT and FQNNGV. The V gene end was trimmed by 5 bases and the J gene end by 0 bases; junction bases not matched to a gene: 6. This CDR3 spans 15 amino acids. CDR3 in DNA: TGTGCCAGCAGCACCACAAGGGGGCACCAAGAGACCCAGTACTTC. Translating gives CASSTTRGHQETQYF.